Sequencing of this T cell receptor (beta chain) was carried out in a study of regulatory T cells in long-lasting Graves disease. Germline V gene sequence: CDR1 SGHVS, CDR2 FQNEAQ. The CDR3 has 22 amino acids. V was pared by 1 base and J by 0 bases, with 19 bases of the junction left unmatched. A few counts support this clonotype. Sample time point: newly diagnosed GD, antithyroid drugs for less than 3 months. The TCR library was made from RNA that had been extracted from PBMCs in TRIzol. Assembly of TCR beta libraries relied on iRepertoire HTBI primers together with Arm-PCR of CDR3 regions. One entry per CDR3 protein, called by TCRdb with MiXCR from the multiplex PCR reads. The sample has about 530,000 distinct CDR3 sequences; about 16% are singletons. This sample also belongs to another study, concerning T cells in Graves' hyperthyroidism and ophthalmopathy.

The clonotype was recovered from a woman aged 35-65 years with Graves disease. The sequenced sample was peripheral blood mononuclear cells (PBMCs), obtained at new diagnosis, from a patient treated with antithyroid drugs. The rearrangement uses TRBV7-8 and TRBJ2-7, with 12 bases aligning to TRBD2. CDR3 in amino acids: CASSLDVWASGGAALHSYEQYF. The CDR3 coding sequence is TGTGCCAGCAGCTTAGACGTATGGGCTAGCGGGGGGGCTGCGTTGCACTCCTACGAGCAGTACTTC. Full variable domain (rest looked up from reference TRBV7-8 and TRBJ2-7): GAGVSQSPRYKVAKRGQDVALRCDPISGHVSLFWYQQALGQGPEFLTYFQNEAQLDKSGLPSDRFFAERPEGSVSTLKIQRTQQEDSAVYLCASSLDVWASGGAALHSYEQYFGPGTRLTVT.